A selection of T cell receptor beta chains follows, all from one sample in a study of vaccination effects on CD4 cells after COVID-19. Assay: immunoSEQ multiplex PCR; the TCRdb copy retains only in-frame clones and omits some. The repertoire holds tens of thousands of clones, with nearly 75% as singletons. For these receptors, no antigen is known. This specimen was CD4+ T cells from PBMCs cultured without peptide, taken after COVID-19 vaccination. These TCRs come from a human donor who received a COVID-19 vaccine. CDR3s include the opening cysteine and the closing phenylalanine or tryptophan. The order of the fields is D gene, V gene, J gene, clone size, CDR3 protein, CDR3 DNA. The D gene is left open where the match is weak. The size field is filled for only some rows; it gives once, few, many or a size class.

>-|TRBV18|TRBJ1-2|few
CASSPRTGSNYGYTF
TGTGCCAGCTCACCACGAACTGGATCTAACTATGGCTACACCTTC
>-|TRBV1|TRBJ2-1|-
CTSSLHRGGEQFF
TGCACCAGCAGCCTCCACAGGGGCGGTGAGCAGTTCTTC
>-|TRBV5-1|TRBJ2-5|-
CASSGDPIQGTQYF
TGCGCCAGCAGCGGGGATCCCATCCAAGGGACCCAGTACTTC
>-|TRBV12-2|TRBJ2-2|-
CASRLKTGELFF
TGTGCAAGTCGCTTAAAAACCGGGGAGCTGTTTTTT
>TRBD1|TRBV6-5|TRBJ1-5|-
CASSPDRGRRQPQHF
TGTGCCAGCAGCCCGGACAGGGGGCGGCGTCAGCCCCAGCATTTT
>-|TRBV11-1|TRBJ1-1|-
CASRVTGGTEAFF
TGTGCCAGCAGAGTGACAGGTGGGACTGAAGCTTTCTTT
>TRBD1|TRBV9|TRBJ1-2|-
CASSVGGTGALYGYTF
TGTGCCAGCAGCGTAGGAGGGACAGGGGCCCTCTATGGCTACACCTTC
>TRBD1|TRBV19|TRBJ1-5|-
CASGGTGYYSNQPQHF
TGTGCCAGTGGCGGGACAGGGTACTATAGCAATCAGCCCCAGCATTTT
>TRBD1|TRBV7-8|TRBJ2-2|-
CASRGQGTTGELFF
TGTGCCAGTCGGGGACAGGGAACCACCGGGGAGCTGTTTTTT
>-|TRBV13|TRBJ1-1|-
CASSPQREVTEAFF
TGTGCCAGCAGCCCCCAAAGGGAGGTAACTGAAGCTTTCTTT
>-|TRBV7-2|TRBJ2-5|-
CASSLQGGSIETQYF
TGTGCCAGCAGCCTGCAGGGGGGAAGTATAGAGACCCAGTACTTC
>-|TRBV28|TRBJ1-6|-
CASSSTGTPLHF
TGTGCCAGCAGCTCAACAGGCACACCCCTCCACTTT
>-|TRBV3-1/TRBV3-2|TRBJ1-2|-
CASSQVRYGYTF
TGTGCCAGCAGCCAAGTCCGCTATGGCTACACCTTC
>TRBD1|TRBV10-3|TRBJ1-5|few
CATGQGNDQPQHF
TGTGCCACCGGACAGGGTAATGATCAGCCCCAGCATTTT
>-|TRBV5-1|TRBJ2-5|-
CASSPADGQETQYF
TGCGCCAGCAGCCCCGCCGACGGTCAAGAGACCCAGTACTTC
>-|TRBV3-1/TRBV3-2|TRBJ1-1|few
CASSRWTDTPEAFF
TGTGCCAGCAGCCGATGGACAGACACCCCTGAAGCTTTCTTT
>-|TRBV5-8|TRBJ1-5|-
CASSRESNQPQHF
TGTGCCAGCAGCCGGGAGAGCAATCAGCCCCAGCATTTT
>TRBD2|TRBV30|TRBJ2-5|few
CAWSVGASGGRETQYF
TGTGCCTGGAGTGTAGGGGCTAGCGGGGGGCGAGAGACCCAGTACTTC
>-|TRBV5-1|TRBJ2-2|-
CASSLVSADTGELFF
TGCGCCAGCAGCTTGGTTTCGGCGGACACCGGGGAGCTGTTTTTT
>-|TRBV5-1|TRBJ2-2|few
CASSSEDRSRPGELFF
TGCGCCAGCAGCTCAGAGGACCGATCGCGACCCGGGGAGCTGTTTTTT
>-|TRBV4-1|TRBJ2-1|-
CASSQGQGLSRNEQFF
TGCGCCAGCAGCCAAGGCCAGGGTTTGAGTAGGAATGAGCAGTTCTTC
>-|TRBV6-5|TRBJ1-1|once
CASAVSTEAFF
TGTGCCAGCGCAGTTAGCACTGAAGCTTTCTTT
>-|TRBV18|TRBJ1-4|few
CASSPGATNEKLFF
TGTGCCAGCTCACCGGGAGCAACTAATGAAAAACTGTTTTTT
>-|TRBV19|TRBJ1-5|-
CASSNTGDSNQPQHF
TGTGCCAGTAGTAATACAGGCGATAGCAATCAGCCCCAGCATTTT
>TRBD2|TRBV14|TRBJ2-5|once
CASSRRLAGAPYQETQYF
TGTGCCAGCAGCCGAAGACTAGCGGGGGCCCCGTACCAAGAGACCCAGTACTTC
>TRBD2|TRBV29-1|TRBJ2-3|-
CSVGFSGGGDTQYF
TGCAGCGTGGGGTTTAGCGGGGGTGGAGATACGCAGTATTTT
>-|TRBV9|TRBJ1-3|few
CASSVSSGNTIYF
TGTGCCAGCAGCGTGTCCTCTGGAAACACCATATATTTT
>TRBD1|TRBV5-1|TRBJ1-2|-
CASHADGQAYGYTF
TGCGCCAGCCACGCCGATGGACAGGCCTATGGCTACACCTTC
>-|TRBV2|TRBJ2-5|few
CASSDLEETQYF
TGTGCCAGCAGTGACCTTGAAGAGACCCAGTACTTC
>TRBD1|TRBV28|TRBJ1-6|once
CASSSGTGNSPLHF
TGTGCCAGCAGTTCGGGGACAGGGAATTCACCCCTCCACTTT
>-|TRBV2|TRBJ1-4|once
CASRVTRQEEKLFF
TGTGCCAGCAGGGTCACTCGGCAGGAGGAAAAACTGTTTTTT
>-|TRBV5-8|TRBJ1-4|-
CASSLGHILTATNEKLFF
TGTGCCAGCAGCTTGGGACACATTCTAACTGCAACTAATGAAAAACTGTTTTTT
>-|TRBV7-9|TRBJ1-5|-
CASSLAGSQPQHF
TGTGCCAGCAGCTTAGCAGGGTCCCAGCCCCAGCATTTT
>TRBD1|TRBV7-9|TRBJ1-2|-
CASSLPGQENYGYTF
TGTGCCAGCAGCCTTCCGGGACAGGAAAACTATGGCTACACCTTC
>-|TRBV15|TRBJ2-2|few
CATSRDPTRGAGELFF
TGTGCCACCAGCAGAGATCCGACCAGGGGGGCCGGGGAGCTGTTTTTT
>-|TRBV6-2/TRBV6-3|TRBJ1-1|-
CASSFPNTEAFF
TGTGCCAGCAGTTTCCCGAACACTGAAGCTTTCTTT
>-|TRBV28|TRBJ2-2|-
CASSLGGTGELFF
TGTGCCAGCTCGTTGGGCGGCACCGGGGAGCTGTTTTTT
>TRBD1|TRBV3-1/TRBV3-2|TRBJ2-6|-
CASSQGDRGSGANVLTF
TGTGCCAGCAGCCAGGGGGACAGGGGGTCTGGGGCCAACGTCCTGACTTTC
>TRBD1|TRBV5-6|TRBJ1-4|-
CASSKTGSGGEKLFF
TGTGCCAGCAGTAAGACAGGGTCAGGGGGTGAAAAACTGTTTTTT
>TRBD1|TRBV2|TRBJ1-1|-
CASNTGTGDPEAFF
TGTGCCAGCAACACCGGGACAGGAGATCCTGAAGCTTTCTTT
>-|TRBV9|TRBJ1-1|-
CASSVVGGGGTEAFF
TGTGCCAGCAGCGTAGTGGGGGGAGGGGGCACTGAAGCTTTCTTT
>TRBD1|TRBV6-6|TRBJ2-5|-
CASREPGQQETQYF
TGTGCCAGCCGAGAGCCGGGACAGCAAGAGACCCAGTACTTC
>-|TRBV12-3/TRBV12-4|TRBJ2-1|few
CASSPGSPHEQFF
TGTGCCAGCAGTCCGGGGAGCCCCCACGAGCAGTTCTTC
>TRBD2|TRBV3-1/TRBV3-2|TRBJ2-1|-
CASSPWTSRNEQFF
TGTGCCAGCAGCCCCTGGACTAGCCGCAATGAGCAGTTCTTC
>-|TRBV12-3/TRBV12-4|TRBJ1-3|once
CASSLGGNTIYF
TGTGCCAGCAGTTTGGGGGGAAACACCATATATTTT
>-|TRBV2|TRBJ1-5|-
CASIWGGGQPQHF
TGTGCCAGCATTTGGGGTGGGGGTCAGCCCCAGCATTTT
>-|TRBV7-2|TRBJ1-6|few
CASSLIPNSPLHF
TGTGCCAGCAGCTTAATTCCCAATTCACCCCTCCACTTT
>-|TRBV19|TRBJ1-2|-
CASSPLTPVGYGYTF
TGTGCCAGTAGTCCCCTGACACCAGTAGGCTATGGCTACACCTTC
>-|TRBV6-4|TRBJ1-1|-
CASSDLGRAEAFF
TGTGCCAGCAGTGACTTAGGGAGAGCTGAAGCTTTCTTT
>TRBD1|TRBV18|TRBJ1-3|-
CASSRGTVSSGNTIYF
TGTGCCAGCTCAAGAGGGACAGTGAGCTCTGGAAACACCATATATTTT
>-|TRBV7-3|TRBJ2-2|few
CASSLQVNTGELFF
TGTGCCAGCAGCCTACAAGTTAACACCGGGGAGCTGTTTTTT
>-|TRBV7-2|TRBJ2-3|-
CASSLRESTDTQYF
TGTGCCAGCAGCTTAAGGGAAAGCACAGATACGCAGTATTTT